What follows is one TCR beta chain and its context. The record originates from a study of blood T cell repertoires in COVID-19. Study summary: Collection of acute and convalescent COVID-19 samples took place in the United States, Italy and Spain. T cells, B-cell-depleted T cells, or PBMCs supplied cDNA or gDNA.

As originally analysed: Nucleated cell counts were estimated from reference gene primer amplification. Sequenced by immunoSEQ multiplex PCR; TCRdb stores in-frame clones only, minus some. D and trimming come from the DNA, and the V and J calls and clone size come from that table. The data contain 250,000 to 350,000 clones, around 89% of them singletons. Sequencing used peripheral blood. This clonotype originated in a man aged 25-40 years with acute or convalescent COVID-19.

The DNA for the CDR3 is TGTGCCAGCAGTACAGGGGACCAGCCCCAGCATTTT. Protein sequence: CASSTGDQPQHF. The chain carries TRBV6-5 and TRBJ1-5; 7 nucleotides line up with TRBD1. The V and J ends lost 5 bases and 7 bases, in that order; junction bases with no gene match: 2. Germline V CDR1 and CDR2: MNHEY, SVGAGI. CDR3 length: 12 residues.